This TCR beta chain appears in the sequencing data of a study of shared clonotypes between healthy human individuals (TCRdb year 2020). General notes on the study: The cohort comprised a couple of women and three men aged 18 to 49 years. Each donor's leukapheresis produced roughly between roughly 0.94 and 9.5 billion PBMCs. For each donor, three plates each were used for CD4 naive and CD4 memory, two plates were used for CD8 naive, and one plate was used for CD8 memory. The study deeply sequenced blood TCR repertoires of five healthy adults to estimate repertoire size and the extent of clonotype sharing between individuals. To increase sequencing depth and limit assay-specific biases, different laboratories used diverse techniques to prepare libraries and sequence TCR repertoires.

The CDR3 numbers 15 residues from cysteine through phenylalanine. Kept here is only the CDR3 DNA, which spans 45 bases and is read in frame from base 1. The germline V gene encodes CDR1 SGDLS and CDR2 YYNGEE. Relative to germline, V is 3 bases shorter and J is 7 bases shorter, with 19 bases between their ends. Using the deep immunoSEQ assay, TCR CDR3 regions were amplified from genomic DNA by multiplex PCR. For each cell subset, the extracted genomic DNA was distributed evenly across all wells of several immunoSEQ 96-well plates, and each plate served as one replicate. For sorted subsets, roughly 200 ng of genomic DNA, equivalent to about 30,000 T cell genomes, went into each replicate PCR. The purified libraries were quantified using a Qubit 3.0 fluorometer, sized with a Bioanalyzer 2100, and then quantified again using the KAPA Library Quantification kit. Every immunoSEQ 96-well plate was sequenced on a dedicated single-read 150-cycle Illumina NextSeq 550 flow cell. The authors' pipeline ran thus. Because the immunoSEQ output held only junctional sequences and lacked quality scores, the filtering could not match the filtering applied to full-length reads. Sequences were annotated with PyIR, a Python wrapper for IgBLAST v1.9, using IMGT germline references to assign V/J genes and CDR3. Reads with weak V/J assignments (E-value above 1e-6), missing CDR3, stop codons, out-of-frame junctions, or ambiguous translated residues were removed. V3J clonotypes were defined as sequences sharing the same inferred V gene, J gene, and CDR3 amino acid sequence. Percentage overlap between repertoires was calculated by dividing the number of shared unique clonotypes by the size of the smaller repertoire. Repertoire richness was assessed with RTK rarefaction, the Chao1 estimator, and Recon v2.1 estimates of unobserved clonotypes. Generation probabilities for all TCRbeta clonotypes obtained by the gDNA method from four donors were computed using OLGA. TCRdb obtained this table from immuneACCESS and retained in-frame rearrangements with V and J assigned. These tables miss some clones; where compared with another copy, unresolved V genes account for less than half of the shortfall, and the remainder is unexplained. The DNA was the basis for D and trimming; V, J and clone size are from that table. This sample lists about 980,000 clones; over 75% were detected once. The ten largest make up over 1.3% of the sample.

With regard to this clone: Its antigen is unknown. It has no much larger one-base neighbor in the sample; base qualities were not kept.

The donors were healthy, HIV-negative adults with no recently reported acute infections or vaccinations. Every donor was a Caucasian adult living in Nashville, Tennessee, USA. CD4+ T cells were enriched by magnetic negative selection, after which naive cells were positively selected on CD45RA and the negative fraction was taken as the memory subset. Blood was obtained by leukapheresis, after which PBMCs were separated by Ficoll-Histopaque density gradient centrifugation and cryopreserved in liquid nitrogen vapor phase. Analytical flow cytometry was used to check the purity and quantity of each magnetically sorted T cell population. Genomic DNA was isolated from each sorted fraction and quantified by UV absorbance on a Nanodrop 2000c. What the authors observed across the whole study: Only blood was sampled, and tissue TCR repertoires likely differ from those in blood. Incomplete sequencing was indicated by rarefaction of sorted-subset datasets, despite the large sequencing depth. Pairwise subsampling led to the expectation that sequencing depth would affect the degree of clonotype sharing among donors. Clonotypes shared by all four sorted-subset donors showed higher generation probabilities than non-shared clonotypes. Sharing across several donors was observed for approximately 5% of naive CD4, less than 4% of naive CD8, about 2.5% of memory CD4, and around 0.4% of memory CD8 clonotypes. The small number of donors limited the genetic and exposure-history diversity represented. Estimated clonotype richness was generally larger for naive than for memory subsets.

The chain is encoded by TRBV9 joined to TRBJ1-2, with the D gene uncertain. The TCR comes from a man between 18 and 29 years old in good health. Source material: memory CD4+ T cells sorted from blood. What the cell subset or site label conveys for this sample: CD45RA-negative fraction. The CDR3 reads as follows: CASSASGVPLGGYTF. Here is the DNA: TGTGCCAGCAGCGCCTCCGGCGTGCCTCTGGGTGGCTACACCTTC. With all but the CDR3 taken from the reference TRBV9 and TRBJ1-2 genes, the full variable domain is: DSGVTQTPKHLITATGQRVTLRCSPRSGDLSVYWYQQSLDQGLQFLIQYYNGEERAKGNILERFSAQQFPDLHSELNLSSLELGDSALYFCASSASGVPLGGYTFGSGTRLTVV.